Each of the 21 T cell receptor beta chains below was sequenced from the same sample in a study of Tregs in tolerant kidney transplant recipients. Sequencing used immunoSEQ multiplex PCR; TCRdb keeps in-frame clones, though not all of them. The sample records roughly 250,000 clones, approximately 83% being singletons. The sequencing input was CD4+ T cells from blood. These receptors were obtained from a human donor in good health.

This chain links TRBV4-1 with TRBJ1-2; 10 bases fit TRBD1. Germline CDR1 MGHRA, CDR2 YSYEKL. This CDR3 comprises 15 residues. V shed 6 bases and J 2 bases; nucleotides not matched to a gene: 6. The CDR3 protein is CASRRGQGPNYGYTF. The DNA of the CDR3 is TGCGCCAGCAGGAGGGGACAGGGGCCAAACTATGGCTACACCTTC.

The chain has TRBV18 and TRBJ1-1; no definite D call. The CDR3 has 14 residues. Germline V gene data show CDR1 as KGHSH and CDR2 as LQKENI. The V end was cut by 1 base, the J end by 1 base, with 7 bases between. DNA of the CDR3: TGTGCCAGCTCACCACGGTCTGAGAACACTGAAGCTTTCTTT. Translating gives CASSPRSENTEAFF.

Here the CDR3 DNA reads TGTGCCATCAGTGGGACTAGCGGGGGTAATGAGCAGTTCTTC. Its translation: CAISGTSGGNEQFF. The chain couples TRBV10-3 to TRBJ2-1; 13 bases fit TRBD2. V trimming: 4 bases; J trimming: 7 bases; junction bases outside the gene matches: 1. From germline, CDR1 is ENHRY and CDR2 SYGVKD. The CDR3 is made up of 14 amino acids.

V usage is TRBV5-1 and J usage is TRBJ2-3; D unresolved. Between the trimmed V and J ends, which lost 4 bases and 0 bases, there was a span of 12 bases. This CDR3 has 15 residues. Germline loops: CDR1 SGHRS, CDR2 YFSETQ. The CDR3 loop is CASSPGRASTDTQYF. CDR3 nucleotides: TGCGCCAGCAGCCCCGGTAGGGCTAGCACAGATACGCAGTATTTT.

This clone came up a few times. This sequence joins TRBV5-1 and TRBJ1-2; 7 bases line up with TRBD1. V dropped 0 bases and J dropped 8; count of bases not matched to a gene: 7. The germline gives CDR1 SGHRS, CDR2 YFSETQ. The CDR3 length is 14 residues. In DNA, the CDR3 is TGCGCCAGCAGCTTGGATCCGACAGGGAACGGCTACACCTTC. It is translated as CASSLDPTGNGYTF.

The gene calls are TRBV19 and TRBJ1-1; no clear D gene. From germline, CDR1 is LNHDA and CDR2 SQIVND (reference sequence). V was trimmed by 7 bases and J by 2 bases, leaving 14 bases between them. The length of the CDR3 is 14 residues. CDR3 sequence: CASMDGGSNTEAFF. The CDR3 bases are TGTGCCAGTATGGATGGAGGGAGTAACACTGAAGCTTTCTTT. The full variable domain, completed using reference TRBV19 and TRBJ1-1, is DGGITQSPKYLFRKEGQNVTLSCEQNLNHDAMYWYRQDPGQGLRLIYYSQIVNDFQKGDIAEGYSVSREKKESFPLTVTSAQKNPTAFYLCASMDGGSNTEAFFGQGTRLTVV.

This rearrangement joins TRBV9 to TRBJ1-5, with D possibly TRBD1 on 5 matching bases. The CDR3 is made up of 17 amino acids. CDR1 is SGDLS, CDR2 YYNGEE, per germline. With 0 bases removed from V and 4 bases from J, the gap between germline ends came to 17 bases. The CDR3: CASSVAPGNYLNQPQHF. CDR3 coding DNA: TGTGCCAGCAGCGTAGCGCCAGGGAACTATTTAAATCAGCCCCAGCATTTT.

The chain links TRBV11-2 to TRBJ2-2, with D perhaps assigned TRBD1 or TRBD2 (6 bases each). The germline V gene has CDR1 SGHAT and CDR2 FQNNGV. CDR3 length equals 15 residues. V was shortened by 6 bases and J by 5 bases, with 16 bases between the two germline ends. This CDR3 reads CASRPSGARTGELFF. The CDR3 nucleotides are TGTGCCAGCAGACCATCGGGGGCGCGGACCGGGGAGCTGTTTTTT.

J is TRBJ1-6 and V is TRBV7-3, with no clear D. CDR3 size: 18 residues. The V gene lost 6 bases and the J gene lost 7 bases, with 25 bases spanning the gap. Looked up from germline, CDR1 is SGHTA and CDR2 is FQGTGA. Here the CDR3 DNA reads TGTGCCAGCAGGAGGATCAACGTTCGCCCAAGCAAAAATTCACCCCTCCACTTT. Encoded protein: CASRRINVRPSKNSPLHF.

The rearrangement joins TRBV5-3 to TRBJ1-1; 8 nucleotides line up with TRBD1. TRBV5-3 belongs to the ORF category, with a function that is uncertain. The CDR3 runs to 14 residues. The junction had 3 bases not matched to a gene; V was cut back by 4 bases and J by 1 base. CDR3 DNA sequence: TGTGCCAGAAGCCGGGGGACAGGGAACACTGAAGCTTTCTTT. Its protein is CARSRGTGNTEAFF.

The V call is TRBV6-1, the J call TRBJ2-7; TRBD1 matches 8 bases. V lost 2 bases to trimming and J lost 0 bases; unmatched junction nucleotides: 3. The CDR3 is 15 residues long. CDR1 and CDR2 from the germline V gene are MNHNS and SASEGT. CDR3 nucleotide sequence: TGTGCCAGCAGTGAACCGGACAGGGCCTCCTACGAGCAGTACTTC. It codes for CASSEPDRASYEQYF.

This clone was seen a handful of times. V gene TRBV7-3 combines with J gene TRBJ2-2; 8 positions agree with TRBD2. After removal of 5 bases from V and 7 bases from J, the junction contained 6 bases not matched to a gene. The CDR3 length is 14 residues. Looked up from germline, CDR1 is SGHTA and CDR2 is FQGTGA. CDR3 coding DNA: TGTGCCAGCAGCCTCAGCGGGGGAAGCGGGGAGCTGTTTTTT. This encodes CASSLSGGSGELFF.

The DNA for the CDR3 is TGTGCCAGTAGGGATACGGCGGTGAACACTGAAGCTTTCTTT. Protein sequence: CASRDTAVNTEAFF. The chain uses TRBV19 and TRBJ1-1; D is undetermined. Trimming stripped 6 bases from V and 0 bases from J, with 11 bases between. CDR1 is LNHDA, CDR2 SQIVND, per germline (reference sequence). The CDR3 has 14 amino acids. Variable domain in full (rest from reference TRBV19 and TRBJ1-1): DGGITQSPKYLFRKEGQNVTLSCEQNLNHDAMYWYRQDPGQGLRLIYYSQIVNDFQKGDIAEGYSVSREKKESFPLTVTSAQKNPTAFYLCASRDTAVNTEAFFGQGTRLTVV.

The CDR3 is CASSILGTQETQYF. CDR3 bases: TGTGCCAGTAGTATTTTGGGCACACAAGAGACCCAGTACTTC. This chain uses TRBV19 with TRBJ2-5; D gene uncertain. The CDR3 spans 14 residues. Trimming took 3 bases from V and 2 from J, leaving 10 bases between them. Looked up from germline, CDR1 is LNHDA and CDR2 is SQIVND (reference sequence).

As to this clone: In this CDR3 the conserved last residue, phenylalanine or tryptophan, is missing, so a read error is likely. This chain joins TRBV2 and TRBJ1-5; D gene ambiguous. Germline values: CDR1 SNHLY, CDR2 FYNNEI. Trimming took off 6 bases at V and 2 bases at J, with 11 bases between the two ends. The CDR3 is 14 residues long. The CDR3 sequence is CASRPNRGNQPQHL. The CDR3 DNA is TGTGCCAGCAGACCAAACCGAGGCAATCAGCCCCAGCATCTT.

This clone was observed once. This chain joins TRBV30 and TRBJ2-2; D not resolved. The germline V gene has CDR1 GTSNPN and CDR2 SVGIG (reference sequence). CDR3 length equals 12 residues. Trimming cost V 7 bases and J 2 bases, with 8 bases left between them. The DNA of the CDR3 is TGTGCCTCGGCAAGTAACACCGGGGAGCTGTTTTTT. Its protein is CASASNTGELFF. The variable domain in full, with the rest retrieved from reference TRBV30 and TRBJ2-2, is SQTIHQWPATLVQPVGSPLSLECTVEGTSNPNLYWYRQAAGRGLQLLFYSVGIGQISSEVPQNLSASRPQDRQFILSSKKLLLSDSGFYLCASASNTGELFFGEGSRLTVL.

The chain recombines TRBV4-1 with TRBJ2-3, with D hard to call. With 0 bases removed from V and 7 bases from J, the gap between germline ends came to 17 bases. The CDR3 sequence is 16 residues long. Germline V gene lookup returns CDR1 MGHRA and CDR2 YSYEKL. The CDR3 coding sequence is TGCGCCAGCAGCCAAGATGCCGGCGGCCCGACCTATACGCAGTATTTT. Protein sequence: CASSQDAGGPTYTQYF.

V gene TRBV19 combines with J gene TRBJ2-2; 13 nucleotides match TRBD2. CDR3 length: 17 amino acids. The V gene end was trimmed by 7 bases and the J gene end by 5 bases; junction bases not matched to a gene: 10. Germline assignment: CDR1 LNHDA and CDR2 SQIVND (reference sequence). The CDR3 DNA sequence: TGTGCCAGTATCCCGACTAGCGGGAGGTTTCCAACCGGGGAGCTGTTTTTT. Translating it yields CASIPTSGRFPTGELFF.

The V gene is TRBV7-8, the J gene TRBJ1-4; 8 bases are a match to TRBD1. The junction had 5 bases not matched to a gene; V was cut back by 3 bases and J by 8 bases. Germline CDR1 and CDR2: SGHVS and FQNEAQ. This CDR3 is 14 amino acids long. The CDR3 here is CASSFRTGPEKLFF. The CDR3 nucleotides read TGTGCCAGCAGCTTTAGGACAGGGCCGGAAAAACTGTTTTTT. Variable domain in full (rest from reference TRBV7-8 and TRBJ1-4): GAGVSQSPRYKVAKRGQDVALRCDPISGHVSLFWYQQALGQGPEFLTYFQNEAQLDKSGLPSDRFFAERPEGSVSTLKIQRTQQEDSAVYLCASSFRTGPEKLFFGSGTQLSVL.

The chain couples TRBV6-6 to TRBJ1-1, with 8 bases lining up with TRBD1. V lost 4 bases and J lost 5; bases outside the gene matches: 3. The CDR3 spans 13 residues. CDR1 MNHNY and CDR2 SVGAGI come from the germline V gene (reference sequence). The CDR3 nucleotides read TGTGCCAGCAGTTCGGACAGGGAGACTGAAGCTTTCTTT. Its translation is CASSSDRETEAFF.

The V and J genes are TRBV6-5 and TRBJ1-2; TRBD1 matches at 7 bases. The CDR3 has 14 amino acids. Germline V lookup: CDR1 MNHEY, CDR2 SVGAGI. V lost 9 bases to trimming and J lost 4 bases; unmatched junction nucleotides: 11. The CDR3 is CASSLGTAGYGYTF. The CDR3 coding sequence is TGTGCCAGTAGCCTGGGGACAGCGGGCTATGGCTACACCTTC.